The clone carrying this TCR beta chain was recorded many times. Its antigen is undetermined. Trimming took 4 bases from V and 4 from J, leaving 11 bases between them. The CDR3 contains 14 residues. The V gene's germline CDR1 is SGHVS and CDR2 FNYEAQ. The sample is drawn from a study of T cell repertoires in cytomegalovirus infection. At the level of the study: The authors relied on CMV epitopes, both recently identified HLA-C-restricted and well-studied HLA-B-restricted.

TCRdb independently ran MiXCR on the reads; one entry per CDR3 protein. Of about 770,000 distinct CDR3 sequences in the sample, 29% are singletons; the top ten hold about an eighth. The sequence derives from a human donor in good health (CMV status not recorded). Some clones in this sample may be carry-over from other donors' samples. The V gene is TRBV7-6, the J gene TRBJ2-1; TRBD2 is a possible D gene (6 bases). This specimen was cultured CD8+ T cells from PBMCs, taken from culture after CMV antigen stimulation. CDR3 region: CASSSAGGYNEQFF. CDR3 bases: TGTGCCAGCAGCTCAGCCGGGGGATACAATGAGCAGTTCTTC.